This is a list of T cell receptor beta chains from one sample in a study of pediatric ulcerative colitis. Profiling relied on immunoSEQ multiplex PCR, and the TCRdb table lists in-frame clones only, not all of them. The table has about 64,000 clones, approximately 87% seen once. The sequenced sample was blood. These TCRs come from a boy aged 5-17 years with severe ulcerative colitis. CDR3s include the opening cysteine and the closing phenylalanine or tryptophan. A D gene is named only where the DNA matches it firmly. Expanded clones get a size class; other rows say once, few or many, or leave the size out.

abundance	d_gene	v_gene	j_gene	CDR3aa	CDR3nt
.	TRBD1	TRBV4-1	TRBJ2-5	CASSQGEGAETQYF	TGCGCCAGCAGCCAAGGAGAGGGGGCCGAGACCCAGTACTTC
once	.	TRBV6-1	TRBJ2-1	CASSEFRTTMRQFF	TGTGCCAGCAGTGAATTTAGGACTACTATGAGGCAGTTCTTC
.	.	TRBV19	TRBJ2-7	CASSTQGYHPYEQYF	TGTGCCAGTAGTACCCAGGGGTACCATCCCTACGAGCAGTACTTC
.	TRBD2	TRBV5-8	TRBJ2-1	CASSLGSGAYNEQFF	TGTGCCAGCAGCTTGGGGAGCGGGGCCTACAATGAGCAGTTCTTC
once	.	TRBV11-2	TRBJ2-7	CASSSTSYEQYF	TGTGCCAGCAGCTCTACTTCCTACGAGCAGTACTTC
.	.	TRBV11-3	TRBJ2-3	CASSQTQDTQYF	TGTGCCAGCAGCCAGACTCAAGATACGCAGTATTTT
.	.	TRBV4-2	TRBJ2-7	CASSQALGLTHEQYF	TGTGCCAGCAGCCAAGCTTTGGGGCTCACCCACGAGCAGTACTTC
.	.	TRBV7-9	TRBJ2-6	CASSLAYAGANVLTF	TGTGCCAGCAGCTTAGCCTACGCTGGGGCCAACGTCCTGACTTTC
.	.	TRBV7-4	TRBJ1-5	CASSEEPFDVDSNQPQHF	TGTGCCAGCAGCGAAGAACCATTTGACGTCGATAGCAATCAGCCCCAGCATTTT
.	TRBD1	TRBV5-6	TRBJ1-1	CASITGTGGAEAFF	TGTGCCAGCATCACCGGGACAGGGGGCGCTGAAGCTTTCTTT
once	TRBD2	TRBV4-1	TRBJ2-2	CASSQVLAGVNTGELFF	TGCGCCAGCAGCCAAGTACTTGCGGGAGTGAACACCGGGGAGCTGTTTTTT
.	.	TRBV7-9	TRBJ2-6	CASSSRAGANVLTF	TGTGCCAGCAGCTCCCGTGCCGGGGCCAACGTCCTGACTTTC
.	TRBD1	TRBV30	TRBJ1-1	CALGQMNTEAFF	TGTGCCTTGGGACAGATGAACACTGAAGCTTTCTTT
.	TRBD1	TRBV11-2	TRBJ2-7	CASSFFSGQGSYEQYF	TGTGCCAGCAGCTTCTTTTCGGGACAGGGGTCCTACGAGCAGTACTTC
.	TRBD2	TRBV29-1	TRBJ2-5	CSYTNWGREGGWETQYF	TGCAGCTATACAAATTGGGGGCGGGAGGGAGGTTGGGAGACCCAGTACTTC
.	TRBD2	TRBV19	TRBJ2-3	CASSIRREVSDTQYF	TGTGCCAGTAGTATACGGCGGGAGGTATCAGATACGCAGTATTTT
.	TRBD1	TRBV27	TRBJ2-1	CASSLRTGVNEQFF	TGTGCCAGCAGTCTCAGGACAGGGGTCAATGAGCAGTTCTTC
.	.	TRBV7-6	TRBJ2-1	CASSVNEGSSYNEQFF	TGTGCCAGCAGCGTGAATGAGGGAAGCTCCTACAATGAGCAGTTCTTC
.	.	TRBV29-1	TRBJ2-1	CSVEYNEQFF	TGCAGCGTTGAATACAATGAGCAGTTCTTC
.	.	TRBV7-9	TRBJ1-2	CASSLSYGGRHSNYGYTF	TGTGCCAGCAGCTTATCTTATGGGGGGCGTCACTCTAACTATGGCTACACCTTC
once	TRBD2	TRBV19	TRBJ2-7	CASSEREVVRYEQYF	TGTGCCAGTTCCGAGCGGGAGGTCGTCAGATACGAGCAGTACTTC
.	.	TRBV11-2	TRBJ2-5	CASSSLDGPGETQYF	TGTGCCAGCAGCTCCCTGGACGGCCCTGGAGAGACCCAGTACTTC
once	.	TRBV7-7	TRBJ2-2	CASSLDRGSSGELFF	TGTGCTAGCAGCTTAGATAGAGGATCCAGCGGGGAGCTGTTTTTT
.	.	TRBV18	TRBJ2-3	CASSRLQGVGSSSTDTQYF	TGTGCCAGCTCACGCTTACAGGGTGTAGGGTCGTCTAGCACAGATACGCAGTATTTT
.	.	TRBV7-6	TRBJ2-2	CASSLLAGAGELFF	TGTGCCAGCAGCTTGTTAGCCGGGGCCGGGGAGCTGTTTTTT
.	.	TRBV14	TRBJ2-1	CASSQSLGLSSYNEQFF	TGTGCCAGCAGCCAGTCGCTCGGGTTAAGCTCCTACAATGAGCAGTTCTTC
.	.	TRBV7-9	TRBJ2-7	CASSLGAGPSYEQYF	TGTGCCAGCAGCTTAGGAGCGGGCCCTTCCTACGAGCAGTACTTC
.	.	TRBV5-4	TRBJ1-1	CASSYPGSTEAFF	TGTGCCAGCAGCTACCCAGGGAGCACTGAAGCTTTCTTT
.	.	TRBV4-1	TRBJ2-7	CASSQDFGFAYEQYF	TGCGCCAGCAGCCAAGACTTCGGGTTCGCCTACGAGCAGTACTTC
.	TRBD1	TRBV19	TRBJ2-3	CASSRGTASTDTQYF	TGTGCCAGTAGTAGAGGGACAGCTAGCACAGATACGCAGTATTTT
.	.	TRBV6-4	TRBJ2-1	CASSDSGGEQFF	TGTGCCAGCAGTGACTCGGGTGGTGAGCAGTTCTTC
once	TRBD2	TRBV7-2	TRBJ2-3	CASSLGALVLAGTDTQYF	TGTGCCAGCAGCTTAGGAGCGTTGGTACTAGCGGGCACAGATACGCAGTATTTT
.	TRBD1	TRBV5-6	TRBJ2-1	CASSLGTGGNEQFF	TGTGCCAGCAGCTTGGGGACAGGGGGCAATGAGCAGTTCTTC
.	.	TRBV6-6	TRBJ1-1	CASSYSSSNTEAFF	TGTGCCAGCAGTTACTCCAGCTCGAACACTGAAGCTTTCTTT
.	.	TRBV7-8	TRBJ1-1	CASSLGRAPMNTEAFF	TGTGCCAGCAGCTTAGGGAGGGCGCCTATGAACACTGAAGCTTTCTTT
.	.	TRBV6-1	TRBJ2-3	CASRVARYTDTQYF	TGTGCCTCCAGAGTAGCACGGTACACAGATACGCAGTATTTT
.	.	TRBV7-9	TRBJ2-5	CASSLNRDQETQYF	TGTGCCAGCAGCTTAAACAGGGACCAAGAGACCCAGTACTTC
.	.	TRBV19	TRBJ1-2	CASSLPAPLSGYTF	TGTGCCAGTAGTTTGCCTGCCCCTTTAAGTGGCTACACCTTC
.	.	TRBV12-2	TRBJ2-7	CASRLVYFNEQYF	TGTGCAAGTCGCTTAGTATATTTCAACGAGCAGTACTTC
few	.	TRBV6-5	TRBJ1-2	CASRRGDGYTF	TGTGCCAGCAGGAGGGGAGACGGCTACACCTTC